This TCR beta chain was identified during a study of blood T cell repertoires in COVID-19 (dated by TCRdb to about 2020). For context, the study as a whole: Samples from collaborators originated in the United States, Italy and Spain and spanned both the acute and convalescent phases of COVID-19. The material from the prospective study consisted of cDNA or gDNA derived from T cells, B-cell-depleted T cells, or PBMCs. Subjects who had been exposed to COVID-19, were actively infected with it, or had recovered from it provided the deeply sampled blood TCRbeta repertoires that made up the dataset. The repertoires were made available in a free public database intended to serve as a resource for research on the immune response to SARS-CoV-2. Samples came from the ongoing ImmuneRACE study (first 160 participants) plus 1,254 subjects from 6 global collaborators. A de-identified subject ID, COVID-19 status, age in years and sex were almost always included in the sample metadata. Where available, HLA class I and class II types were taken from metadata supplied by the sample provider and were not determined by assay-based typing.

The germline V gene supplies CDR1 MGHRA and CDR2 YSYEKL. Including cysteine and phenylalanine, the CDR3 has 15 amino acids. The CDR3 DNA has 45 bases and is translated from base 1. V ends up 1 base short and J 7 bases short, with an unmatched junction base count of 7. Results the study describes overall, beyond this receptor: Clinical and demographic metadata were provided uncurated, with the amount varying by source and participant.

TCRbeta CDR3 regions were amplified from genomic DNA using the immunoSEQ Assay, a bias-controlled multiplex PCR. The authors processed their data as follows. The number of nucleated cells in each sample was estimated by amplification of reference gene primers within the assay. Sequence reads were collapsed and filtered to measure the absolute abundance of every unique TCRbeta CDR3 rearrangement. For each sample, productive Simpson clonality was calculated as the square root of Simpson's diversity index across productive rearrangements. Here the immuneACCESS table is served through TCRdb, limited to in-frame sequences with V and J called. Missing clones are a known gap in these copies; in checked studies unresolved V genes cover under half, and the rest lacks a known reason. V, J and clone size derive from that table, while D and trimming were established from the DNA sequence. Present in this sample are roughly 190,000 clones, over 80% of which were seen just once. In total, the top ten clones hold about 6% of the sample.

The collaborating institutions used their own protocols to collect whole blood in K2EDTA tubes. Collaborator samples were shipped for TCRbeta analysis as frozen whole blood, isolated PBMCs, or DNA extracted from either sample type. In regard to this clone: This receptor's antigen is unknown. No base-level quality is on record; no much larger clone is a single base apart.

The receptor was isolated from a woman aged 40-49 years with acute or convalescent COVID-19. Sequenced sample: peripheral blood. The chain uses TRBV4-1 and TRBJ1-2, and TRBD1 aligns with 9 junction nucleotides. At the DNA level, the sequence is TGCGCCAGCAGCCAAGTCCTGGACAGGGGCACTGGCTACACCTTC. Translation gives CASSQVLDRGTGYTF.